The 26 T cell receptor beta chains listed next were all sequenced from one sample in a study of human T cells and chemical hapten exposure. Time point of the sample: patch test 2, 6 weeks after DPC sensitization. Treatment here: therapeutic diphenylcyclopropenone sensitization with weekly scalp DPC. TCRdb used MiXCR to reprocess the RACE reads, holding one entry per CDR3 protein. The sample lists roughly 40,000 distinct CDR3 sequences, around 9.3% occurring once. The sequenced sample was whole blood, obtained in connection with sensitization to the hapten diphenylcyclopropenone (DPC). The receptors come from a woman aged 35 to 49 with alopecia areata. Some clones in this sample may be carry-over from other donors' samples.

On this clonotype: Just one base apart from a much larger clone, this may be a read error. Because the CDR3's place on the DNA is in doubt, the DNA is left out and the CDR3 is given as listed by TCRdb. This chain connects TRBV20-1 to TRBJ1-2; the tabulated D call, TRBD1, remains unverified against the DNA. The CDR3 adds up to 13 amino acids, both ends counted. Germline CDR1 is DFQATT and CDR2 is SNEGSKA (reference sequence). CDR3: CSGRDGINYGCTF.

This clonotype appeared many times. This chain connects TRBV7-3 to TRBJ1-1; 9 bases match TRBD1. The CDR3 sequence is 15 residues long. Germline trimming cut 3 bases from V and 1 base from J; bases unmatched to any gene: 3. Germline V lookup: CDR1 SGHTA, CDR2 FQGTGA. The chain's CDR3 is CASSLTGGSNTEAFF. CDR3 DNA: TGTGCCAGCAGCTTGACAGGGGGATCGAACACTGAAGCTTTCTTT.

This clonotype was seen repeatedly, ten times or more. The rearrangement joins TRBV12-5 to TRBJ1-1; the D gene is possibly TRBD1 (6 bases). Trimming pared 6 bases from V and 1 base from J, leaving 24 bases between. This CDR3 contains 18 residues. Germline values: CDR1 LGHNT, CDR2 FRNRAP. CDR3 in DNA: TGTGCTAGTGGCGACGGCGGGGGCCACCTAAACCAGAACACTGAAGCTTTCTTT. Translated: CASGDGGGHLNQNTEAFF.

This clonotype was seen at least ten times. The chain uses TRBV6-5 and TRBJ2-5; weak D call: TRBD2 (7 bases). The CDR3 covers 19 residues. In germline, CDR1 is MNHEY, CDR2 SVGAGI. V was trimmed by 2 bases and J by 0 bases, leaving 22 bases between them. For the CDR3, the DNA is TGTGCCAGCAGTTACCTAAAAAGACGGGGGGCTTCAAACCAAGAGACCCAGTACTTC. Its protein is CASSYLKRRGASNQETQYF.

The J gene is TRBJ2-1, the V gene TRBV12-3 or TRBV12-4; TRBD2 aligns across 16 bases. The CDR3 sequence is 18 residues long. V lost 7 bases and J lost 2; bases outside the gene matches: 8. The DNA of the CDR3 is TGTGCCAGCACCCAGGGACTAGCGGGGGGGCCGGCCTACAATGAGCAGTTCTTC. It is translated as CASTQGLAGGPAYNEQFF.

This clonotype was counted between two and nine times. This sequence joins TRBV28 and TRBJ2-3; 10 bases align to TRBD2. The CDR3 is 18 amino acids. The germline gives CDR1 MDHEN, CDR2 SYDVKM. Trimming at V came to 0 bases and at J to 6 bases, leaving 12 bases not matched to a gene. In DNA, the CDR3 is TGTGCCAGCAGTTTATGGGATTTAGCGGGGGGACCAGGGGATACGCAGTATTTT. Residues: CASSLWDLAGGPGDTQYF.

This clonotype was detected ten times or more. This chain links TRBV7-2 with TRBJ2-7; D possibly matches TRBD1 or TRBD2 (5 bases each). Trimming pared 4 bases from V and 7 bases from J, leaving 17 bases between. The germline CDR1 and CDR2 sequences are SGHTA and FQGNSA. CDR3 length: 14 residues. CDR3 in amino acids: CASSSTGTSTEQYF. In nucleotides, the CDR3 is TGTGCCAGCAGCTCGACCGGGACGTCTACGGAGCAGTACTTC.

This chain connects TRBV27 to TRBJ1-4; D unresolved. The CDR3 has 15 amino acids. In germline, CDR1 is MNHEY, CDR2 SMNVEV (reference sequence). Trimming shortened V by 1 base and J by 0 bases, and 6 bases separated the two germline ends. This chain's CDR3 is CASSLLGATNEKLFF. The CDR3 nucleotides read TGTGCCAGCAGTTTATTAGGTGCAACTAATGAAAAACTGTTTTTT.

This clonotype is judged medium-sized (0.01 to 0.1%). The gene calls are TRBV12-3 or TRBV12-4 and TRBJ2-7, with a weak D call TRBD1 (6 bases). This CDR3 contains 15 residues. The V gene lost 0 bases and the J gene lost 2 bases, with 11 bases spanning the gap. The CDR3, as DNA: TGTGCCAGCAGTTTAGCGACAGGTCCAACCTACGAGCAGTACTTC. Translating gives CASSLATGPTYEQYF.

In its sample, this clonotype was seen many times. CDR3 coding DNA: TGTGCCAGTCAGCCAGGACAGGGGAGCTCCTACGAGCAGTACTTC. Amino acids: CASQPGQGSSYEQYF. The chain uses TRBV19 and TRBJ2-7, with TRBD1 identical over 9 bases. CDR3 length: 15 amino acids. CDR1 and CDR2 from the germline V gene are LNHDA and SQIVND (reference sequence). Germline trimming cut 8 bases from V and 0 bases from J; bases unmatched to any gene: 8.

This CDR3 reads CASSLARGRNYNEQFF. As DNA, the CDR3 is TGTGCCAGCAGTTTAGCTCGCGGGAGGAATTACAATGAGCAGTTCTTC. V is TRBV12-3 or TRBV12-4 and J is TRBJ2-1, with 8 positions matching TRBD2. The CDR3 has 16 residues. The trim removed 0 bases at V and 4 bases at J, leaving 5 bases unmatched.

This chain's CDR3 is CASSQVSSNTEAFF. CDR3 nucleotide sequence: TGTGCCAGCAGCCAAGTTTCATCGAACACTGAAGCTTTCTTT. V and J are TRBV14 and TRBJ1-1; D gene ambiguous. V was pared by 1 base and J by 1 base, with 7 bases between. The CDR3 consists of 14 residues. Germline lookup yields CDR1 SGHDN and CDR2 FVKESK.

This clonotype was recorded at least ten times. DNA of the CDR3: TGTGCCAGCAGCCATGACACAGATACGCAGTATTTT. This sequence encodes CASSHDTDTQYF. This chain connects TRBV2 to TRBJ2-3; D gene ambiguous. The CDR3 has 12 amino acids. CDR1 SNHLY and CDR2 FYNNEI come from the germline V gene. The V gene lost 6 bases and the J gene lost 2 bases, with 6 bases spanning the gap.

This sequence joins TRBV30 and TRBJ1-1; D possibly corresponds to TRBD1 (5 bases). This CDR3 region has 14 residues. CDR1 GTSNPN and CDR2 SVGIG come from the germline V gene (reference sequence). Trimming removed 8 bases at V and 1 base at J, with 17 bases between. DNA of the CDR3: TGTGCCGGGGCTATTCGGCTTGGGAACACTGAAGCTTTCTTT. Amino acids: CAGAIRLGNTEAFF.

The chain carries TRBV9 and TRBJ2-2; TRBD1 matches 9 bases. V lost 3 bases to trimming and J lost 4 bases; unmatched junction nucleotides: 4. CDR1 is SGDLS and CDR2 is YYNGEE in the germline V gene. CDR3 length: 15 residues. This CDR3 reads CASSGDRVTTGELFF. CDR3 coding DNA: TGTGCCAGCAGCGGGGACAGGGTGACCACCGGGGAGCTGTTTTTT.

This clonotype was observed at least ten times. The rearrangement links TRBV6-2 or TRBV6-3 to TRBJ2-1, with unresolved D. Trimming stripped 7 bases from V and 4 bases from J, with 11 bases between. This CDR3 is 13 amino acids long. Germline CDR1 and CDR2: MNHEY and SVGEGT. The CDR3 sequence is CASTPDEYNEQFF. The DNA of the CDR3 is TGTGCCAGCACCCCAGACGAGTACAATGAGCAGTTCTTC.

Ten or more counts support this clonotype. The chain joins TRBV5-1 to TRBJ2-3, with D possibly TRBD1 on 5 matching bases. Germline V gene sequence: CDR1 SGHRS, CDR2 YFSETQ. CDR3 length: 17 amino acids. Trimming took off 0 bases at V and 0 bases at J, with 14 bases between the two ends. The DNA of the CDR3 is TGCGCCAGCAGCTTGGGGCAGGGAACCCTAAGCACAGATACGCAGTATTTT. Its translation: CASSLGQGTLSTDTQYF.

This clonotype was observed at least ten times. The genes are TRBV29-1 and TRBJ1-2; TRBD1 might be the D (6 bases). V was cut by 7 bases and J by 6 bases, with 15 bases left in between. Looked up from germline, CDR1 is SQVTM and CDR2 is ANQGSEA. CDR3 size: 12 residues. The CDR3 DNA is TGCAGCGCGTGGGGGCAGGGCCATGGCTACACCTTC. It codes for CSAWGQGHGYTF.

This clonotype has ten or more counts. V usage is TRBV7-2 and J usage is TRBJ1-2; D is unclear. V lost 0 bases, J lost 1 base, and 0 bases lay in between. The germline V gene encodes CDR1 SGHTA and CDR2 FQGNSA. The CDR3 consists of 12 residues. The chain's CDR3 is CASSLANYGYTF. The CDR3 region has the DNA TGTGCCAGCAGCTTAGCTAACTATGGCTACACCTTC.

In its sample, this clonotype was seen many times. The rearrangement links TRBV7-6 to TRBJ1-6; 9 bases map to TRBD1. The V and J ends lost 1 base and 12 bases, in that order; junction bases with no gene match: 10. CDR1 and CDR2 from the germline V gene are SGHVS and FNYEAQ. The CDR3 runs 16 residues. The CDR3 DNA sequence: TGTGCCAGCAGCTTAGGGACAGGGGCCGAGGCGTTACCCCTCCACTTT. It specifies CASSLGTGAEALPLHF.

The sample holds many counts of this clonotype. The chain employs TRBV20-1 and TRBJ2-1; TRBD2 matches at 13 bases. J gave up 8 bases and V 5 bases, and 9 bases lay outside the gene matches. Germline V gene sequence: CDR1 DFQATT, CDR2 SNEGSKA (reference sequence). The CDR3 is made up of 15 amino acids. The CDR3 loop is CSAETGTSGVDEQFF. In nucleotides, the CDR3 is TGCAGTGCTGAAACTGGGACTAGCGGGGTGGATGAGCAGTTCTTC.

This clonotype was counted ten times or more. The chain joins TRBV5-1 to TRBJ2-5, with D possibly TRBD2 on 5 matching bases. V was trimmed by 4 bases and J by 4 bases, leaving 14 bases between them. This CDR3 has 14 amino acids. CDR1 and CDR2 from the germline V gene are SGHRS and YFSETQ. The CDR3 protein is CASSPENRGETQYF. In nucleotides, the CDR3 is TGCGCCAGCAGCCCGGAAAATCGGGGAGAGACCCAGTACTTC.

This clonotype was seen repeatedly, ten times or more. V gene TRBV7-9 combines with J gene TRBJ2-2; the D is unclear. This CDR3 is 16 amino acids long. Looked up from germline, CDR1 is SEHNR and CDR2 is FQNEAQ (reference sequence). V gave up 5 bases and J gave up 4 bases, with 17 bases separating them. The CDR3, as DNA: TGTGCCAGCAGCCCCCAGCAAGTAGTCGGCACCGGGGAGCTGTTTTTT. It yields the protein CASSPQQVVGTGELFF.

This clonotype has at least ten counts. This rearrangement joins TRBV18 to TRBJ1-1; maybe TRBD1 (6 bases). CDR1 KGHSH and CDR2 LQKENI come from the germline V gene. The CDR3 consists of 14 residues. V lost 6 bases, J lost 3 bases, and 14 bases lay in between. The CDR3 reads CASSYHRTDTEAFF. The CDR3 DNA reads as TGTGCCAGCTCTTATCATAGGACAGACACTGAAGCTTTCTTT.

This clonotype was seen repeatedly, ten times or more. The chain recombines TRBV7-8 with TRBJ2-5; perhaps TRBD2 as D (6 bases). The CDR3 is made up of 16 amino acids. Germline values: CDR1 SGHVS, CDR2 FQNEAQ. Trimming stripped 4 bases from V and 4 bases from J, with 19 bases between. The CDR3 is CASSWRQEGGVETQYF. The CDR3 DNA reads TGTGCCAGCAGCTGGAGGCAGGAGGGTGGTGTAGAGACCCAGTACTTC.

This clonotype was recorded at least ten times. The CDR3 nucleotides are TGTGCCAGTAGTATAGACAGGGGGTATAATCAGCCCCAGCATTTT. Its translation is CASSIDRGYNQPQHF. This chain connects TRBV19 to TRBJ1-5, with 7 bases identical to TRBD1. This CDR3 is 15 amino acids long. The junction had 3 bases not matched to a gene; V was cut back by 0 bases and J by 4 bases. Germline V gene lookup returns CDR1 LNHDA and CDR2 SQIVND (reference sequence).